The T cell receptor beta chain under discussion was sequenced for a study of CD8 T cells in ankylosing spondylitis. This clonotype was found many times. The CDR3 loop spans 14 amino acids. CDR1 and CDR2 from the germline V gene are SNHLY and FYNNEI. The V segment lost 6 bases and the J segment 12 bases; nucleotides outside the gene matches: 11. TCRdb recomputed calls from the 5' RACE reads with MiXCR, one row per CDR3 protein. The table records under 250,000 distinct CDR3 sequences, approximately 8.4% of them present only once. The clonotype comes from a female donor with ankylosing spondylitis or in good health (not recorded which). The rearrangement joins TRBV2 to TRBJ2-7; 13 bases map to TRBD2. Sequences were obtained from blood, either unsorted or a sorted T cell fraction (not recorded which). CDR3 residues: CASRPPGLAGWLYF. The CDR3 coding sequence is TGTGCCAGCAGACCACCGGGACTAGCGGGATGGCTGTACTTC.